The clone carrying this TCR beta chain was observed a single time. Its antigen is not known. This entry belongs to a study of Ad26.COV2.S vaccination and SARS-CoV-2 variants. Study-wide findings and caveats: Quantification of TCR breadth and depth may have yielded underestimates of total T cell responses. Greater spike-specific TCR breadth was seen in vaccine recipients than in placebo recipients.

Libraries were prepared by immunoSEQ multiplex PCR; TCRdb keeps only in-frame clonotypes and omits some of them. The table includes around 350,000 clones, around 83% detected once. The CDR3 spans 16 residues. V shed 0 bases and J shed 4 bases, with 15 bases lying between them. Per the germline V gene, CDR1 is LNHDA and CDR2 is SQIVND (reference sequence). As for treatment: around 19 received Ad26.COV2.S at low or high dose, single or two shots; roughly 5 received placebo; per-sample allocation not given. Sampling was performed 63 days after the first vaccine or placebo injection. An 18-55-year-old adult in Boston served as donor. Participants' vaccine, an Ad26 vector, delivered Wuhan-strain SARS-CoV-2 spike.

The source was peripheral blood, collected in a trial of Ad26.COV2.S vaccine versus placebo. The receptor comes from a person aged 18-60 years who received the Ad26.COV2.S COVID-19 vaccine or a placebo. The rearrangement links TRBV19 to TRBJ1-2; no reliable D call. The CDR3 loop is CASSIDGNRGIYGYTF. CDR3 nucleotide sequence: TGTGCCAGTAGTATAGACGGGAACCGCGGGATCTATGGCTACACCTTC.